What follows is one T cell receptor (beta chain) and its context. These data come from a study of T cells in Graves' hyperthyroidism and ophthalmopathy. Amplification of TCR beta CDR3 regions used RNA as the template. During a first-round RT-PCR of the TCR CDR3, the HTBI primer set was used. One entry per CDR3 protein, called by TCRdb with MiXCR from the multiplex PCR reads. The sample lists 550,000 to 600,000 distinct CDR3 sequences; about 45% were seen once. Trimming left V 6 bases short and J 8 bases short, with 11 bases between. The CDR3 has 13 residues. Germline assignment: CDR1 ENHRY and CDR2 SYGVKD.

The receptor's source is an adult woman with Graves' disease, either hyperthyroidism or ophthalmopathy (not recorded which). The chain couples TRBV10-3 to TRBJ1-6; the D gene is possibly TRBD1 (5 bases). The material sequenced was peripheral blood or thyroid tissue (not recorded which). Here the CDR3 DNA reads TGTGCCATCAGGGCAGGGCCCTATTCACCCCTCCACTTT. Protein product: CAIRAGPYSPLHF.